This TCR beta chain derives from a study of metastatic and nonmetastatic thyroid tumors. About the research overall: Repertoires from blood and tumor or nodule tissue of malignant and benign thyroid patients were compared.

This clone was observed a few times. No antigen is known for it. The V gene lost 4 bases and the J gene lost 3 bases, with 12 bases spanning the gap. This CDR3 contains 14 residues. Study observations and caveats: Malignant thyroid tumors reportedly exceeded benign nodules significantly in TCR beta diversity, with the difference appearing in blood and tumor.

Patients underwent thyroid surgery, and none had received any treatment before it. Per the study methods: The authors used CDR3 differences across clinicopathological groups to build a distant-metastasis classifier for papillary thyroid cancer. TCRdb ran MiXCR on the PCR reads. The V and J calls were determined by TCRdb, not by the authors. This table has 24,000 or so clones, approximately 20% appearing once. This clonotype was sampled from a male donor with papillary thyroid cancer or a benign thyroid nodule (not recorded which). Some clones in this sample may be carry-over from other donors' samples. The chain has TRBV12-3 or TRBV12-4 and TRBJ1-1; D is undetermined. Sequenced material: blood. The CDR3: CASSSPDGHTEAFF. Written as DNA, the CDR3 is TGTGCCAGCAGTTCTCCGGACGGGCACACTGAAGCTTTCTTT.